Reported below is one TCR beta chain. Its antigen is currently unknown. The data were obtained in a study of blood T cells in healthy people across ages. Study results and caveats: Not knowing donor CMV status may have confounded expanded clonotype changes. More naive CD4+ cells and higher diversity marked long-lived donors relative to aged donors.

This CDR3 is 14 amino acids long. V shed 2 bases and J 9 bases; nucleotides not matched to a gene: 6. The germline V gene has CDR1 SGHTA and CDR2 FQGNSA. It was with a sample-barcoded 5' primer and a J-beta primer mix that a second PCR of roughly 6 to 11 cycles was run. A tag from a template-switch adaptor with 12 random nucleotides marked each cDNA molecule. TCRdb passed the 5' RACE reads through MiXCR, listing each CDR3 protein once. The sample yields under 800,000 distinct CDR3 sequences, more than 40% seen once. The receptor was derived from a woman aged 60-70 years in good health. The chain is built from TRBV7-2 and TRBJ2-1; the match to TRBD2 covers 8 bases. Sample: blood. CDR3 region: CASSLLGLGGEQFF. Written as DNA, the CDR3 is TGTGCCAGCAGCTTACTGGGACTAGGGGGTGAGCAGTTCTTC.